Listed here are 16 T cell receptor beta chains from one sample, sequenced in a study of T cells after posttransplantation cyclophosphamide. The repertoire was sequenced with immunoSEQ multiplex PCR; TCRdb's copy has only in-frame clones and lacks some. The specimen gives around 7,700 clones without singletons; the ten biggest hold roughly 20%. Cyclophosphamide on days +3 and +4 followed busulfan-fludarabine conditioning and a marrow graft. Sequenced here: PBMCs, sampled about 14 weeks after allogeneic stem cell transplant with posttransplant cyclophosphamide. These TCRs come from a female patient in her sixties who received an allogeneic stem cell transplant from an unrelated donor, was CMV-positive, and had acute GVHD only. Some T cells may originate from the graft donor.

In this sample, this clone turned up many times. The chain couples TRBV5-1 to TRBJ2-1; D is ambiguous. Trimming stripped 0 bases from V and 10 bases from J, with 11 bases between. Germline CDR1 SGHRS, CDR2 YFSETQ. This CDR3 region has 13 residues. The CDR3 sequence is CASSLDHPVEQFF. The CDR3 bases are TGCGCCAGCAGCTTGGATCACCCGGTGGAGCAGTTCTTC.

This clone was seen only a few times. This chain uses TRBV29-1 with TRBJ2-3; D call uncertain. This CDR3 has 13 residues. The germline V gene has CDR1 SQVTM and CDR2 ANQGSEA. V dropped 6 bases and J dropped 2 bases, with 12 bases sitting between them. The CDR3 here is CSVKRVLTDTQYF. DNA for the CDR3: TGCAGCGTCAAAAGGGTACTCACAGATACGCAGTATTTT.

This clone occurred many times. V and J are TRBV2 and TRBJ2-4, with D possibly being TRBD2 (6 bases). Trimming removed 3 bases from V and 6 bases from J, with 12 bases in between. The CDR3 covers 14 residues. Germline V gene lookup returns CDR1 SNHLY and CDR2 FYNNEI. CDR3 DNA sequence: TGTGCCAGCAGTGAGGGGGGAGGTACAAACATTCAGTACTTC. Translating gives CASSEGGGTNIQYF. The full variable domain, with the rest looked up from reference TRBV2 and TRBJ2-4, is EPEVTQTPSHQVTQMGQEVILRCVPISNHLYFYWYRQILGQKVEFLVSFYNNEISEKSEIFDDQFSVERPDGSNFTLKIRSTKLEDSAMYFCASSEGGGTNIQYFGAGTRLSVL.

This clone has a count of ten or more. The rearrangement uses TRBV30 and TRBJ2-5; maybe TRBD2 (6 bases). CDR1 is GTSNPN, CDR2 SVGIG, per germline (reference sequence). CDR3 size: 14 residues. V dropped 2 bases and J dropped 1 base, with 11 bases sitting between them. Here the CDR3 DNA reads TGTGCCTGGAGTCGGGGGTTCGTCCAAGAGACCCAGTACTTC. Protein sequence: CAWSRGFVQETQYF.

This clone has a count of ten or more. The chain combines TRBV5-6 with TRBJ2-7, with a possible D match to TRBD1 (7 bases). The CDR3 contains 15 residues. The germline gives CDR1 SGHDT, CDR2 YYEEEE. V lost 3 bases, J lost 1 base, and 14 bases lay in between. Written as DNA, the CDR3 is TGTGCCAGCAGCTGGAGGGGGCAGACGTCCTACGAGCAGTACTTC. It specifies CASSWRGQTSYEQYF.

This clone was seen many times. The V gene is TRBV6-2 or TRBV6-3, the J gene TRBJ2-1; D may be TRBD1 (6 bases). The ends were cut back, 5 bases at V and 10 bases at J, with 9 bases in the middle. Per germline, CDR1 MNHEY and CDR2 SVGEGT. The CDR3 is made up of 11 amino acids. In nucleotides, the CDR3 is TGTGCCAGCAGTACGGGGACAGAGCAGTTCTTC. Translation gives CASSTGTEQFF.

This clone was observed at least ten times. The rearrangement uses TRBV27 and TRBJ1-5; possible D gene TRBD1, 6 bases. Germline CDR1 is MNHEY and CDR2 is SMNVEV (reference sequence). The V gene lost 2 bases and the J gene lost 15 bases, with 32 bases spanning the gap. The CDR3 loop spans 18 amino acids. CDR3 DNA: TGTGCCAGCAGTTTAAGGACCCCCCCATTCGACAGGCTACCGTCTTGGCATTTT. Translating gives CASSLRTPPFDRLPSWHF.

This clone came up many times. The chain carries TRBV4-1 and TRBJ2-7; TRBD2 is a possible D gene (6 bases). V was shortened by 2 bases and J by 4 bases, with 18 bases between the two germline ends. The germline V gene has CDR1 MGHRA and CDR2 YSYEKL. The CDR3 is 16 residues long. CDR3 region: CASSQPRGTFLYEQYF. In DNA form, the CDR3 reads TGCGCCAGCAGCCAACCCAGAGGGACTTTCCTATACGAGCAGTACTTC.

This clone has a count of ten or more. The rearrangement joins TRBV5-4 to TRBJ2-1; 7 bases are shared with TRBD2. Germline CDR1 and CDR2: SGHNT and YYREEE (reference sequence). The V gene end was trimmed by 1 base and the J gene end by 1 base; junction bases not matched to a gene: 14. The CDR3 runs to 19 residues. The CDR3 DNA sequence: TGTGCCAGCAGCTTGTCCCGCGGGGCTAGCGGTTTTTCCTACAATGAGCAGTTCTTC. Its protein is CASSLSRGASGFSYNEQFF.

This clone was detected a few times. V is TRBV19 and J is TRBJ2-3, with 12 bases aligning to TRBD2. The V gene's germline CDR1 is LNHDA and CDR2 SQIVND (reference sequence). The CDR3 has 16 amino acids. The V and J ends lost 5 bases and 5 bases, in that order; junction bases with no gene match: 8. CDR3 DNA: TGTGCCAGTAGTTTCCTAGCGGGGGGGCCGGGAGATACGCAGTATTTT. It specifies CASSFLAGGPGDTQYF.

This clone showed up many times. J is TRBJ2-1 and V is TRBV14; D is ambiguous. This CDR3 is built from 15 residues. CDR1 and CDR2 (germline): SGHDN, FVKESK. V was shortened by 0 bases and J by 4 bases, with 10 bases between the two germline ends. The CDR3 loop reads CASSQDQRWYNEQFF. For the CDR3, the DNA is TGTGCCAGCAGCCAAGATCAGCGTTGGTACAATGAGCAGTTCTTC.

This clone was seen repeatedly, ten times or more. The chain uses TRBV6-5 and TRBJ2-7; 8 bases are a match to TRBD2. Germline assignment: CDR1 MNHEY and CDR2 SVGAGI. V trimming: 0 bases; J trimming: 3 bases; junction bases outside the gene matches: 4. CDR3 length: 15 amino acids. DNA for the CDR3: TGTGCCAGCAGTTACTCGAAAGCGGGGGTCTACGAGCAGTACTTC. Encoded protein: CASSYSKAGVYEQYF.

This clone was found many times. As DNA, the CDR3 is TGTGCCAGCAGCTTTAAAGGGACTAGCGGACCTTACAATGAGCAGTTCTTC. Amino acids: CASSFKGTSGPYNEQFF. This chain uses TRBV5-8 with TRBJ2-1; 11 bases fit TRBD2. CDR1 and CDR2 from the germline V gene are SGHTS and YDEGEE. This CDR3 region has 17 residues. V lost 2 bases to trimming and J lost 4 bases; unmatched junction nucleotides: 8.

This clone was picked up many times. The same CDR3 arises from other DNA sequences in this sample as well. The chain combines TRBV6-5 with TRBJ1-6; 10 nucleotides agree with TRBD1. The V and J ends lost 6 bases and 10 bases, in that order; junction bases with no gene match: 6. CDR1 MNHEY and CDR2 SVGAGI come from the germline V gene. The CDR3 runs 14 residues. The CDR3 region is CASSRDRGGSPLHF. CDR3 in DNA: TGTGCCAGCAGCCGGGACAGGGGTGGCTCACCCCTCCACTTT.

The CDR3 sequence is CASSEAPYLRQENQPQHF. CDR3 in DNA: TGTGCCAGCAGTGAAGCGCCTTATCTTCGACAGGAGAATCAGCCCCAGCATTTT. The chain carries TRBV6-1 and TRBJ1-5; D perhaps matches TRBD1 (6 bases). V was clipped by 0 bases and J by 4 bases, with 19 bases between them. Per the germline V gene, CDR1 is MNHNS and CDR2 is SASEGT. This CDR3 has 18 residues.

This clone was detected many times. The CDR3 is CASRAGGNRYTF. In nucleotides, the CDR3 is TGTGCCAGTAGGGCAGGGGGCAATCGCTACACCTTC. The rearrangement joins TRBV19 to TRBJ1-2, with 8 bases matching TRBD1. There are 12 residues in the CDR3. V shed 6 bases and J 9 bases; nucleotides not matched to a gene: 6. Germline assignment: CDR1 LNHDA and CDR2 SQIVND (reference sequence).